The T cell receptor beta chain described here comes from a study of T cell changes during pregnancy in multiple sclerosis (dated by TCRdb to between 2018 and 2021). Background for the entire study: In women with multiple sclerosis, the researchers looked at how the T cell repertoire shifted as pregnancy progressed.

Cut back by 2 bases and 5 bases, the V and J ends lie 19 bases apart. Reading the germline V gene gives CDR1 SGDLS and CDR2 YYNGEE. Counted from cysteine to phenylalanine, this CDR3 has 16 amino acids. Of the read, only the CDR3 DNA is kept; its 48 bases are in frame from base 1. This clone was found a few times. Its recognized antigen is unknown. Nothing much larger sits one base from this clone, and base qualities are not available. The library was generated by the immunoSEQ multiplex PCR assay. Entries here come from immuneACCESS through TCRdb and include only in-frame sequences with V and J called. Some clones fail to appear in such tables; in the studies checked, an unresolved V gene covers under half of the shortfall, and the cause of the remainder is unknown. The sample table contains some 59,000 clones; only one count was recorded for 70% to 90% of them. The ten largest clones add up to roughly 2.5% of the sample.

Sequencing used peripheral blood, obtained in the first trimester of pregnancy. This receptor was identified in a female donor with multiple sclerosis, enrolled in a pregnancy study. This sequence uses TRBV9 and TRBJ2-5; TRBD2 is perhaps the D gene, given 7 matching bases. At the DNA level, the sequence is TGTGCCAGCAGCGTCCAAGGGGGGGTCACGAGCGAGACCCAGTACTTC. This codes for CASSVQGGVTSETQYF. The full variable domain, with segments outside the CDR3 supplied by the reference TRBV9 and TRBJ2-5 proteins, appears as DSGVTQTPKHLITATGQRVTLRCSPRSGDLSVYWYQQSLDQGLQFLIQYYNGEERAKGNILERFSAQQFPDLHSELNLSSLELGDSALYFCASSVQGGVTSETQYFGPGTRLLVL.